The 7 T cell receptor beta chains below all came from one sample that was sequenced in a study of T-cell reconstitution after alpha-beta-depleted transplantation in children. For TCRbeta, the library was prepared with unique molecular identifiers. In TCRdb, the PCR reads were re-called with MiXCR into one record per CDR3 protein. Of hundreds of thousands of distinct CDR3 sequences listed, roughly 17% are singletons. Sample: PBMCs from the stem cell graft donor, taken from the stem cell graft. These receptor sequences come from a human donor who donated a stem cell graft to a child with acute myeloid leukemia.

At least ten counts were recorded for this clonotype. The gene calls are TRBV24-1 and TRBJ2-2; D is ambiguous. Germline lookup yields CDR1 KGHDR and CDR2 SFDVKD. Trimming removed 5 bases from V and 3 bases from J, with 9 bases in between. The CDR3 consists of 14 residues. In nucleotides, the CDR3 is TGTGCCACCAGTGGGCTTGCCTACACCGGGGAGCTGTTTTTT. Translated: CATSGLAYTGELFF.

This clonotype was detected only a few times. The rearrangement links TRBV4-3 to TRBJ1-5; D not resolved. V was cut by 4 bases and J by 6 bases, with 10 bases left in between. Germline V gene data show CDR1 as LGHNA and CDR2 as YSLEER. This CDR3 contains 13 residues. Here the CDR3 DNA reads TGCGCCAGCAGCCCCCAACCCTCTCAGCCCCAGCATTTT. Translation: CASSPQPSQPQHF.

This clonotype has just a few counts. The chain couples TRBV25-1 to TRBJ2-1; perhaps TRBD1 as D (5 bases). Germline loops: CDR1 MGHDK, CDR2 SYGVNS. CDR3 length: 15 residues. V shed 7 bases and J shed 2 bases, with 15 bases lying between them. In nucleotides, the CDR3 is TGTGCCAGCACCGACCCCCAAGGGGCCTACAATGAGCAGTTCTTC. Protein: CASTDPQGAYNEQFF. The full variable domain, completed using reference TRBV25-1 and TRBJ2-1, is EADIYQTPRYLVIGTGKKITLECSQTMGHDKMYWYQQDPGMELHLIHYSYGVNSTEKGDLSSESTVSRIRTEHFPLTLESARPSHTSQYLCASTDPQGAYNEQFFGPGTRLTVL.

As regards this clonotype: This may be a read error, as it is one base from a much larger clone. The chain joins TRBV7-2 to TRBJ1-1; a possible D gene is TRBD1 (6 bases). CDR1 is SGHTA, CDR2 FQGNSA, per germline. The CDR3 is 13 amino acids. V lost 6 bases to trimming and J lost 4 bases, with 12 bases between them. In nucleotides, the CDR3 is TGTGCCAGCAGACAACAGGGTGGCACTGAAGCTTTCTTT. This translates into CASRQQGGTEAFF.

A few counts support this clonotype. V and J are TRBV9 and TRBJ1-1; D is unresolved. Trimming removed 0 bases from V and 3 bases from J, with 12 bases in between. This CDR3 is built from 15 residues. CDR1 is SGDLS, CDR2 YYNGEE, per germline. The DNA of the CDR3 is TGTGCCAGCAGCGTAGAGGGCAGGAGGGACACTGAAGCTTTCTTT. Its translation: CASSVEGRRDTEAFF.

This clonotype was recorded many times. The V call is TRBV20-1, the J call TRBJ1-6; D is ambiguous. Germline V gene data show CDR1 as DFQATT and CDR2 as SNEGSKA (reference sequence). With 0 bases removed from V and 5 bases from J, the gap between germline ends came to 11 bases. CDR3 length equals 15 residues. Here the CDR3 reads CSARDVGLDNSPLHF. DNA for the CDR3: TGCAGTGCTAGAGATGTGGGCCTGGATAATTCACCCCTCCACTTT.

The genes are TRBV25-1 and TRBJ1-2, with D perhaps matching TRBD1 (5 bases). Trimming removed 8 bases from V and 4 bases from J, with 11 bases in between. This CDR3 spans 12 amino acids. Germline values: CDR1 MGHDK, CDR2 SYGVNS. This CDR3 is CASLDRSYGYTF. The CDR3 DNA sequence: TGTGCCAGCCTCGACAGATCCTATGGCTACACCTTC.